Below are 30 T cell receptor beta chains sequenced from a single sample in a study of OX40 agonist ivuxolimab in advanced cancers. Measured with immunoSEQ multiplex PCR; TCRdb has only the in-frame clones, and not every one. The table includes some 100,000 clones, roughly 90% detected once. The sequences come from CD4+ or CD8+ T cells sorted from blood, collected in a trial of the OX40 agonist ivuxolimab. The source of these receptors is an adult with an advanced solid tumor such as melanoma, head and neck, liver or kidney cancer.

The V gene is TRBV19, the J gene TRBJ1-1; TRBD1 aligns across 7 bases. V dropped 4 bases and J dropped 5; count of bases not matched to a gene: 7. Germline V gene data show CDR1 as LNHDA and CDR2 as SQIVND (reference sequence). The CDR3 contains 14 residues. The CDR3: CASSTSAGGTEAFF. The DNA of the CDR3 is TGTGCCAGTAGTACTTCCGCAGGGGGGACTGAAGCTTTCTTT.

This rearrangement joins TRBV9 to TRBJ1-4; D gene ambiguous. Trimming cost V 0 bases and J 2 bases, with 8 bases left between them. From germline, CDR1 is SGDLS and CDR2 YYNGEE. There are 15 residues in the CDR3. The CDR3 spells CASSVDLGTNEKLFF. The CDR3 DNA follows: TGTGCCAGCAGCGTAGACTTAGGTACTAATGAAAAACTGTTTTTT.

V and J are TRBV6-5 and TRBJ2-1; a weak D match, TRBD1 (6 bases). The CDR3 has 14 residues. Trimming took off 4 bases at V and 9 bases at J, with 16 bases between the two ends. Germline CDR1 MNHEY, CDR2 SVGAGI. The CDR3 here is CASSSYTGLGEQFF. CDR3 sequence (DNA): TGTGCCAGCAGTTCTTATACAGGGTTAGGTGAGCAGTTCTTC.

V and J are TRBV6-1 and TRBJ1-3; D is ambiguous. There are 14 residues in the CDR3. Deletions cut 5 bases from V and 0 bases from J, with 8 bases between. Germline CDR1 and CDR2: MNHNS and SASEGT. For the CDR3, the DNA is TGTGCCAGCAGTCCAAGGAGCTCTGGAAACACCATATATTTT. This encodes CASSPRSSGNTIYF.

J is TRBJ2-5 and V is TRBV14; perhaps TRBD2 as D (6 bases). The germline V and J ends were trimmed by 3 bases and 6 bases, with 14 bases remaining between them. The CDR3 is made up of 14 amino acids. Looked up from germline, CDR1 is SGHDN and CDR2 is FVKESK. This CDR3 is CASSQLSGRQTQYF. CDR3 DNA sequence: TGTGCCAGCAGCCAGTTATCAGGGAGGCAGACCCAGTACTTC. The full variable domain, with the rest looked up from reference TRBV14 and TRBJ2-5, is EAGVTQFPSHSVIEKGQTVTLRCDPISGHDNLYWYRRVMGKEIKFLLHFVKESKQDESGMPNNRFLAERTGGTYSTLKVQPAELEDSGVYFCASSQLSGRQTQYFGPGTRLLVL.

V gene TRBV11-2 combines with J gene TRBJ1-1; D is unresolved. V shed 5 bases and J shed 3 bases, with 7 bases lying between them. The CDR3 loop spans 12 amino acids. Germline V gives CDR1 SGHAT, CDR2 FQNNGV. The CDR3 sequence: CASSLQYTEAFF. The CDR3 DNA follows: TGTGCCAGCAGCCTGCAGTACACTGAAGCTTTCTTT.

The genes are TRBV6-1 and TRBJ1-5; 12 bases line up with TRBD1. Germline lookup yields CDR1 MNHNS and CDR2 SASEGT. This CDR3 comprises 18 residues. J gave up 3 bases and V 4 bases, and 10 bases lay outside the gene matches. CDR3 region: CASSGLTGTGGHNQPQHF. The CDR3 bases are TGTGCCAGCAGTGGATTGACCGGGACAGGGGGCCACAATCAGCCCCAGCATTTT.

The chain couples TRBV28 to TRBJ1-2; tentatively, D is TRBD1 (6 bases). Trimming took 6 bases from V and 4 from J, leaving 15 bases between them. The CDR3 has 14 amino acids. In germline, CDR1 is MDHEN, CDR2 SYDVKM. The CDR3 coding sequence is TGTGCCAGCAGAACCAACGGGACACCCTATGGCTACACCTTC. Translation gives CASRTNGTPYGYTF.

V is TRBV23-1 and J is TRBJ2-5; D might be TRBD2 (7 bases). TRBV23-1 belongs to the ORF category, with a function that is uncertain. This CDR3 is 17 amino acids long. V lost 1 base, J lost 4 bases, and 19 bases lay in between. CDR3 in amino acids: CASSQFGGAEFRETQYF. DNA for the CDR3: TGCGCCAGCAGTCAATTTGGGGGGGCGGAATTTCGAGAGACCCAGTACTTC.

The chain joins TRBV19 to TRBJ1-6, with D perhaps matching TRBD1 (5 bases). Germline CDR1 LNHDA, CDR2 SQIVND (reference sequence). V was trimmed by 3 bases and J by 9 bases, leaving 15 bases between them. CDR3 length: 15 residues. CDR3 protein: CASSIHLGESSPLHF. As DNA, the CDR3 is TGTGCCAGTAGTATTCATTTGGGGGAGAGTTCACCCCTCCACTTT. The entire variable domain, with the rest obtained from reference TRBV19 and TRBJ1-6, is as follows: DGGITQSPKYLFRKEGQNVTLSCEQNLNHDAMYWYRQDPGQGLRLIYYSQIVNDFQKGDIAEGYSVSREKKESFPLTVTSAQKNPTAFYLCASSIHLGESSPLHFGNGTRLTVT.

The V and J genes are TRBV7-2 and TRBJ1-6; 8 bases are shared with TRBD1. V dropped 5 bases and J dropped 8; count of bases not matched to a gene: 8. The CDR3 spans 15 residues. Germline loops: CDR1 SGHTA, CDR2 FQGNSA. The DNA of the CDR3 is TGTGCCAGCAGCCTCTGGACAGGGATTCATTCACCCCTCCACTTT. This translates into CASSLWTGIHSPLHF.

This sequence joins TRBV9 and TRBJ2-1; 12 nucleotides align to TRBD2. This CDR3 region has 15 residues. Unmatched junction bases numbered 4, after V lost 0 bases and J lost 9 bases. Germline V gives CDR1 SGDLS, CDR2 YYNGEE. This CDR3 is CASSVGGLAGGEQFF. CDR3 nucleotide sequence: TGTGCCAGCAGCGTAGGGGGACTAGCGGGCGGTGAGCAGTTCTTC.

DNA for the CDR3: TGTGCCTGGAGTGCCGGGGCGCGAGAGACCCAGTACTTC. It specifies CAWSAGARETQYF. The chain uses TRBV30 and TRBJ2-5; either TRBD1 or TRBD2 may supply D (5 bases each). The CDR3 extends over 13 amino acids. Between the trimmed V and J ends, which lost 1 base and 4 bases, there was a span of 10 bases. CDR1 and CDR2 (germline): GTSNPN, SVGIG (reference sequence).

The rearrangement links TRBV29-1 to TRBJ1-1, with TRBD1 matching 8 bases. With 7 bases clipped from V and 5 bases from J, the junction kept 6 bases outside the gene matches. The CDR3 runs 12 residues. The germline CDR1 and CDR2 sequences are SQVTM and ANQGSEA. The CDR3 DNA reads TGCAGCGCCGACAGGGGCGGAACTGAAGCTTTCTTT. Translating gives CSADRGGTEAFF.

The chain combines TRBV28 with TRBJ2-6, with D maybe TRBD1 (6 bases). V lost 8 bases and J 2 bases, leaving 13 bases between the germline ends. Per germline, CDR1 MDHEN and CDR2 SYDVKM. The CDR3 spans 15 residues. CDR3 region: CASLQGSAGANVLTF. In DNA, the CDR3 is TGTGCCAGCCTACAGGGTTCTGCTGGGGCCAACGTCCTGACTTTC.

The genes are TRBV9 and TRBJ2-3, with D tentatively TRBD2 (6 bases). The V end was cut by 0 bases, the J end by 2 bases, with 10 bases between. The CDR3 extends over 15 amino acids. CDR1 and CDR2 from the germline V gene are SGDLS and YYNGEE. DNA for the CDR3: TGTGCCAGCAGCGTAGCGGGACTCAACACAGATACGCAGTATTTT. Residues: CASSVAGLNTDTQYF.

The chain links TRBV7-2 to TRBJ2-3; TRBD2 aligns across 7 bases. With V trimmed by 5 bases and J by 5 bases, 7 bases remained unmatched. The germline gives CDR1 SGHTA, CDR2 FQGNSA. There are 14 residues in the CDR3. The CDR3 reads CASSTLAARDTQYF. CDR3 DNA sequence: TGTGCCAGCAGCACCCTAGCGGCGAGAGATACGCAGTATTTT. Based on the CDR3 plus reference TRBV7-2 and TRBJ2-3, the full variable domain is GAGVSQSPSNKVTEKGKDVELRCDPISGHTALYWYRQSLGQGLEFLIYFQGNSAPDKSGLPSDRFSAERTGGSVSTLTIQRTQQEDSAVYLCASSTLAARDTQYFGPGTRLTVL.

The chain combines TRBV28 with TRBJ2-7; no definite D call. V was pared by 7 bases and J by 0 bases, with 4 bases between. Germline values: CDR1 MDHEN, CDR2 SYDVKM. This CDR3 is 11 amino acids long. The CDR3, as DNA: TGTGCCAGCATAGACTCCTACGAGCAGTACTTC. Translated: CASIDSYEQYF.

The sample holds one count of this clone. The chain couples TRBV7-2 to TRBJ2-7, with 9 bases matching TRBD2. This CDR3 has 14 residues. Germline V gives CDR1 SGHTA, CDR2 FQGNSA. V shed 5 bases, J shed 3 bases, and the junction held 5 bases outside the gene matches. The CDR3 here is CASSGAGGFYEQYF. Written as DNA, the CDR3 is TGTGCCAGCAGCGGAGCGGGGGGATTCTACGAGCAGTACTTC. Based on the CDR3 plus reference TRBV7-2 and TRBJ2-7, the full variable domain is GAGVSQSPSNKVTEKGKDVELRCDPISGHTALYWYRQSLGQGLEFLIYFQGNSAPDKSGLPSDRFSAERTGGSVSTLTIQRTQQEDSAVYLCASSGAGGFYEQYFGPGTRLTVT.

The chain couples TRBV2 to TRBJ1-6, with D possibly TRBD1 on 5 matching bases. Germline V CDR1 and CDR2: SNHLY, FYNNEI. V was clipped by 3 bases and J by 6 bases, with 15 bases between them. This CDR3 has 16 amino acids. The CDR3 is CASSERFRGLNSPLHF. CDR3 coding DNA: TGTGCCAGCAGTGAGCGCTTCCGGGGCCTTAATTCACCCCTCCACTTT.

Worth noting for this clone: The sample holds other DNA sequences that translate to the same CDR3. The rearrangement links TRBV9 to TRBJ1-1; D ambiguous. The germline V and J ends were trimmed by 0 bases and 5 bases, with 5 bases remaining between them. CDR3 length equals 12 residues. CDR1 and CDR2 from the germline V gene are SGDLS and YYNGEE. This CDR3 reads CASSVGGTEAFF. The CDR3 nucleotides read TGTGCCAGCAGCGTAGGAGGGACTGAAGCTTTCTTT.

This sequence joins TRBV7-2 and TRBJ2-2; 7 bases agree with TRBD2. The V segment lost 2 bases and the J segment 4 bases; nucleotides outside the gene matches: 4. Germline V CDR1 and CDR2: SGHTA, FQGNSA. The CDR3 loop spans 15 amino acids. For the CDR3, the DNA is TGTGCCAGCAGCTTAAAGCGGGGAAGCACCGGGGAGCTGTTTTTT. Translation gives CASSLKRGSTGELFF.

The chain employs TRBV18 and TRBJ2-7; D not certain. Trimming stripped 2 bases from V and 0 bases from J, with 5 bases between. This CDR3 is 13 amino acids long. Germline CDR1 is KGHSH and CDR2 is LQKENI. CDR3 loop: CASSPVDSYEQYF. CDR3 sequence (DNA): TGTGCCAGCTCACCAGTAGACTCCTACGAGCAGTACTTC. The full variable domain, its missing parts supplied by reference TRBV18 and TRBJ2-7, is NAGVMQNPRHLVRRRGQEARLRCSPMKGHSHVYWYRQLPEEGLKFMVYLQKENIIDESGMPKERFSAEFPKEGPSILRIQQVVRGDSAAYFCASSPVDSYEQYFGPGTRLTVT.

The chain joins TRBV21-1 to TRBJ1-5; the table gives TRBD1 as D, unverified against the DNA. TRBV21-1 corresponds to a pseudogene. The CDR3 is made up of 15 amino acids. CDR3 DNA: TGTGCCAGCGACTATGGGGACAGTAGCAATCAGCCCCAGCATTTT. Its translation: CASDYGDSSNQPQHF.

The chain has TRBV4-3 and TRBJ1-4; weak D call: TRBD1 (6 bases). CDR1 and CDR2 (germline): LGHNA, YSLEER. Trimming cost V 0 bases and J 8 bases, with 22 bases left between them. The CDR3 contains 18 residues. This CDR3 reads CASSQDHTGTYSVEKLFF. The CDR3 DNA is TGCGCCAGCAGCCAAGATCACACAGGGACTTATTCGGTAGAAAAACTGTTTTTT.

The CDR3 coding sequence is TGTGCCAGCAGTAAAGGGGGCTCATTCCCCGGGGAGCTGTTTTTT. Its translation: CASSKGGSFPGELFF. V usage is TRBV7-7 and J usage is TRBJ2-2; 7 nucleotides align to TRBD1. There are 15 residues in the CDR3. Germline V gene data show CDR1 as SSHAT and CDR2 as FNYEAQ (reference sequence). Trimming removed 6 bases from V and 6 bases from J; junction bases left unmatched: 10. The full variable domain, its missing parts supplied by reference TRBV7-7 and TRBJ2-2, is GAGVSQSPRYKVTKRGQDVTLRCDPISSHATLYWYQQALGQGPEFLTYFNYEAQPDKSGLPSDRFSAERPEGSISTLTIQRTEQRDSAMYRCASSKGGSFPGELFFGEGSRLTVL.

The DNA of the CDR3 is TGTGCCAGCAGTTTATTTGGGAACACTGAAGCTTTCTTT. Translating gives CASSLFGNTEAFF. V gene TRBV28 combines with J gene TRBJ1-1; D call uncertain. V lost 1 base and J lost 1, with 4 bases in between. This CDR3 is built from 13 residues. In germline, CDR1 is MDHEN, CDR2 SYDVKM.

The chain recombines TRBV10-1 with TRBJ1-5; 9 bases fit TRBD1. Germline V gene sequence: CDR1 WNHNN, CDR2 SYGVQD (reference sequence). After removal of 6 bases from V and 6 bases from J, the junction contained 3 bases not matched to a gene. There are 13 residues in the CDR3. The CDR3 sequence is CASSSDRGQPQHF. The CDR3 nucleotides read TGCGCCAGCAGCTCGGACAGGGGTCAGCCCCAGCATTTT.

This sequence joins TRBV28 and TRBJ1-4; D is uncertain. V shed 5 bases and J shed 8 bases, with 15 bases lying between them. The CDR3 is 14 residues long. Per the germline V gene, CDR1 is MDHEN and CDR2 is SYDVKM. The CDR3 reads CASSTPSQGEKLFF. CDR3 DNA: TGTGCCAGCAGTACGCCCTCTCAAGGGGAAAAACTGTTTTTT.

The CDR3 spells CASSEGAFNQPQHF. Written as DNA, the CDR3 is TGTGCCAGCAGTGAGGGGGCTTTCAATCAGCCCCAGCATTTT. This chain links TRBV25-1 with TRBJ1-5; weak D call: TRBD1 (6 bases). This CDR3 spans 14 amino acids. Deletions cut 3 bases from V and 3 bases from J, with 9 bases between. Per the germline V gene, CDR1 is MGHDK and CDR2 is SYGVNS.